The 19 T cell receptor beta chains below were found in one sample sequenced in a study of neoadjuvant anti-PD-1 for oral cavity cancer. Time point defined: after neoadjuvant nivolumab, at surgical resection. Clones were sequenced by immunoSEQ multiplex PCR, and TCRdb holds only the in-frame ones, with some missing. The sample lists 23,000 or so clones; under 30% were seen once. Sample: tumor tissue, taken after nivolumab (anti-PD-1) treatment. These receptors all come from a person aged 35 to 85 with oral cavity squamous cell carcinoma.

Only a few counts were recorded for this clone. The V call is TRBV27, the J call TRBJ2-3; TRBD1 or TRBD2 may be the D gene (5 bases each). CDR1 is MNHEY and CDR2 is SMNVEV in the germline V gene (reference sequence). V gave up 7 bases and J gave up 2 bases, with 22 bases separating them. The length of the CDR3 is 17 residues. CDR3 loop: CASTRTGTPGITDTQYF. Here the CDR3 DNA reads TGTGCCAGCACCCGAACGGGGACCCCCGGGATCACAGATACGCAGTATTTT.

The chain employs TRBV5-6 and TRBJ2-3, with TRBD2 identical over 9 bases. This CDR3 spans 19 amino acids. The ends lost 1 base at V and 4 bases at J; junction bases unmatched: 16. CDR1 is SGHDT, CDR2 YYEEEE, per germline. CDR3 in DNA: TGTGCCAGCAGCTTGAGGATGGGCGGGGGGGCAGGACGGCCAGATACGCAGTATTTT. The encoded protein is CASSLRMGGGAGRPDTQYF.

The chain links TRBV6-5 to TRBJ1-1, with a tentative D call TRBD1 (6 bases). Trimming stripped 5 bases from V and 6 bases from J, with 13 bases between. CDR3 length: 13 amino acids. Germline V CDR1 and CDR2: MNHEY, SVGAGI. In DNA form, the CDR3 reads TGTGCCAGCAGTGTCAGGGGCTACGCTGAAGCTTTCTTT. This translates into CASSVRGYAEAFF.

J is TRBJ1-5 and V is TRBV19; D call uncertain. The CDR3 is 15 residues long. The germline CDR1 and CDR2 sequences are LNHDA and SQIVND (reference sequence). The V end lost 4 bases, the J end lost 1 base, and 11 bases lay between the germline ends. The CDR3 loop is CASSTVRKSNQPQHF. CDR3 DNA: TGTGCCAGTAGTACTGTCAGGAAGAGCAATCAGCCCCAGCATTTT.

There are a few counts of this clone. The V and J genes are TRBV19 and TRBJ1-1, with a possible D match to TRBD1 (6 bases). Germline CDR1 is LNHDA and CDR2 is SQIVND (reference sequence). The CDR3 spans 15 residues. Trimming cost V 5 bases and J 4 bases, with 17 bases left between them. CDR3: CASSGGGGQRTEAFF. CDR3 nucleotides: TGTGCCAGTAGTGGAGGAGGAGGACAGCGCACTGAAGCTTTCTTT.

This clone was counted a few times. This sequence joins TRBV6-1 and TRBJ1-1, with D possibly matching TRBD1 (6 bases). The CDR3 totals 14 residues. Germline CDR1 and CDR2: MNHNS and SASEGT. Trimming removed 1 base at V and 11 bases at J, with 17 bases between. In DNA form, the CDR3 reads TGTGCCAGCAGTGAAGATTGGGGGCTAGTTCGGGCTTTCTTT. Residues: CASSEDWGLVRAFF.

The chain's CDR3 is CASSNDSPLGQTF. In DNA form, the CDR3 reads TGTGCCAGCAGCAACGACTCCCCTTTGGGACAAACCTTC. The chain employs TRBV7-2 and TRBJ1-2; D possibly corresponds to TRBD1 (6 bases). The V end was cut by 5 bases, the J end by 14 bases, with 21 bases between. This CDR3 spans 13 amino acids. Germline V lookup: CDR1 SGHTA, CDR2 FQGNSA.

This clone was observed a handful of times. The rearrangement joins TRBV6-6 to TRBJ1-5; 10 positions match TRBD1. The CDR3 loop spans 14 amino acids. The ends lost 5 bases at V and 6 bases at J; junction bases unmatched: 4. In germline, CDR1 is MNHNY, CDR2 SVGAGI (reference sequence). This CDR3 is CASSTGTGVQPQHF. The CDR3 DNA reads as TGTGCCAGCAGTACCGGGACAGGGGTTCAGCCCCAGCATTTT.

The V gene is TRBV10-2, the J gene TRBJ2-7, with 9 nucleotides matching TRBD2. CDR3 length: 14 amino acids. Germline V CDR1 and CDR2: WSHSY, SAAADI. Unmatched junction bases numbered 1, after V lost 2 bases and J lost 2 bases. The CDR3 nucleotides read TGCGCCAGCAGTGAGAGCGGGGGGCCCTACGAGCAGTACTTC. Encoded protein: CASSESGGPYEQYF.

This clone occurred a few times. The rearrangement links TRBV5-1 to TRBJ2-1; TRBD2 is a possible D gene (7 bases). Germline assignment: CDR1 SGHRS and CDR2 YFSETQ. V was shortened by 0 bases and J by 6 bases, with 19 bases between the two germline ends. The CDR3 is 17 amino acids. The CDR3 bases are TGCGCCAGCAGCTTGGTCCCCGGTGCGGGGGCGTTCAATGAGCAGTTCTTC. It codes for CASSLVPGAGAFNEQFF.

This clone has just a few counts. The V and J genes are TRBV9 and TRBJ1-2; possibly TRBD1 for D (5 bases). Germline CDR1 and CDR2: SGDLS and YYNGEE. There are 15 residues in the CDR3. Trimming took 4 bases from V and 1 from J, leaving 14 bases between them. CDR3 amino acids: CASSPRRGVNYGYTF. The CDR3 nucleotides are TGTGCCAGCAGCCCCCGGAGAGGGGTTAACTATGGCTACACCTTC.

In this sample, this clone turned up a few times. The chain has TRBV2 and TRBJ2-3, with D possibly TRBD2 on 6 matching bases. The V end was cut by 7 bases, the J end by 1 base, with 9 bases between. Per the germline V gene, CDR1 is SNHLY and CDR2 is FYNNEI. The CDR3 sequence is 13 residues long. This chain's CDR3 is CASIASGTDTQYF. The CDR3 nucleotides are TGTGCCAGCATTGCTAGCGGCACAGATACGCAGTATTTT.

This clone came up a few times. V and J are TRBV7-9 and TRBJ1-6, with TRBD1 as a possible D gene (6 bases). The V end lost 5 bases, the J end lost 10 bases, and 18 bases lay between the germline ends. The CDR3 consists of 15 residues. Per the germline V gene, CDR1 is SEHNR and CDR2 is FQNEAQ (reference sequence). Here the CDR3 reads CASSLSRGGRSPLHF. The CDR3 DNA follows: TGTGCCAGCAGCCTAAGCCGCGGGGGCAGGTCACCCCTCCACTTT.

The chain has TRBV19 and TRBJ1-2, with TRBD1 matching over 9 bases. The ends lost 3 bases at V and 5 bases at J; junction bases unmatched: 7. Germline V gives CDR1 LNHDA, CDR2 SQIVND (reference sequence). This CDR3 has 15 residues. The chain's CDR3 is CASSILRDRVYGYTF. The CDR3 DNA sequence: TGTGCCAGTAGTATCCTTCGGGACAGGGTTTATGGCTACACCTTC.

This chain joins TRBV6-5 and TRBJ2-3; D call uncertain. Germline V gene data show CDR1 as MNHEY and CDR2 as SVGAGI. V was clipped by 0 bases and J by 2 bases, with 9 bases between them. The CDR3 consists of 15 residues. Here the CDR3 DNA reads TGTGCCAGCAGTTACTCCTACATACTCACAGATACGCAGTATTTT. Translation: CASSYSYILTDTQYF.

There are a few counts of this clone. The chain combines TRBV2 with TRBJ1-5; weak D call: TRBD1 (5 bases). With 5 bases removed from V and 6 bases from J, the gap between germline ends came to 14 bases. Germline loops: CDR1 SNHLY, CDR2 FYNNEI. This CDR3 comprises 14 residues. As DNA, the CDR3 is TGTGCCAGCAGTCCCGGGACGTATATTCAGCCCCAGCATTTT. Translated: CASSPGTYIQPQHF.

This chain uses TRBV5-1 with TRBJ2-4, with 9 bases that match TRBD1. The CDR3 covers 13 residues. The germline V gene has CDR1 SGHRS and CDR2 YFSETQ. Losses at the gene ends were 4 bases for V and 6 bases for J; bases not matched to a gene: 2. Here the CDR3 DNA reads TGCGCCAGCAGCCCGGGACAGGGAAACATTCAGTACTTC. Protein product: CASSPGQGNIQYF.

Only a few counts were recorded for this clone. The rearrangement uses TRBV30 and TRBJ1-1; possibly TRBD1 for D (5 bases). The CDR3 runs to 12 residues. Looked up from germline, CDR1 is GTSNPN and CDR2 is SVGIG (reference sequence). V lost 5 bases and J lost 1, with 8 bases in between. The CDR3, as DNA: TGTGCCTGGGTACAGGAGAACACTGAAGCTTTCTTT. This codes for CAWVQENTEAFF.

This clone was detected only a few times. The chain links TRBV14 to TRBJ2-7; D is possibly TRBD1 or TRBD2 (5 bases each). Trimming took off 4 bases at V and 6 bases at J, with 19 bases between the two ends. Germline V gives CDR1 SGHDN, CDR2 FVKESK. CDR3 length: 15 residues. The CDR3 loop is CASSLFGTQASEQYF. CDR3 nucleotides: TGTGCCAGCAGCCTTTTCGGGACCCAGGCCTCCGAGCAGTACTTC.